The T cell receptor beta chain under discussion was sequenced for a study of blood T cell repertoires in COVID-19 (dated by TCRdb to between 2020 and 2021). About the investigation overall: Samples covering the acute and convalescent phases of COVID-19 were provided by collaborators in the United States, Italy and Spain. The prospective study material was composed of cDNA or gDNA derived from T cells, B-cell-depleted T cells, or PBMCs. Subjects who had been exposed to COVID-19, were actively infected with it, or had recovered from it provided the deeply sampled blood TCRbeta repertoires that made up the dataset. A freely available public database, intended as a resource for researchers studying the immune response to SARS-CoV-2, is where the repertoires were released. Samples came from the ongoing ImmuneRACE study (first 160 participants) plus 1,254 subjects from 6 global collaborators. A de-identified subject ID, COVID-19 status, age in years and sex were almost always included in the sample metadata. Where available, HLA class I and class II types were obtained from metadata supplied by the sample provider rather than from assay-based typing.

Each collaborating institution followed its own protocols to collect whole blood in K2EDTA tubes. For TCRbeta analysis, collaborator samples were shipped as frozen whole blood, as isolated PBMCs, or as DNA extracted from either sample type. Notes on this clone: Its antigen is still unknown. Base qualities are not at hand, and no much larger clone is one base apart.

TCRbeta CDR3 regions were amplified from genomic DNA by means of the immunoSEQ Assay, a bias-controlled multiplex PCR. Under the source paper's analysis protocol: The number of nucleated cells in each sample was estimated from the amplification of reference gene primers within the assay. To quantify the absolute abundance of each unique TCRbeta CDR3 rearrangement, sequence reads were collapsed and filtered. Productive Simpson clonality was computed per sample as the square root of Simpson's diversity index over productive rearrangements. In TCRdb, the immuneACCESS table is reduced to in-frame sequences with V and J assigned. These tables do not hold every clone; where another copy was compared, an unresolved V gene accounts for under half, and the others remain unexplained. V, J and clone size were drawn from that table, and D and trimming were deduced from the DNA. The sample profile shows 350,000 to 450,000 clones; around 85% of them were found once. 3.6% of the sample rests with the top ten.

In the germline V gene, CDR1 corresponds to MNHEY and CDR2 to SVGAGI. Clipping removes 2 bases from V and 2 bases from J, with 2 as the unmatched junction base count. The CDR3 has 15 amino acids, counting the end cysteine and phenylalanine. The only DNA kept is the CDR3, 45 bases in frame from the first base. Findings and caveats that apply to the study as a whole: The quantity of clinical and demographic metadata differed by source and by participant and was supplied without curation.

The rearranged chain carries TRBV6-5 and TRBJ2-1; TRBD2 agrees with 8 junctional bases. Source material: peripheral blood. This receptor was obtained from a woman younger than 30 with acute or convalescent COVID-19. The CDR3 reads CASSYRREAYNEQFF. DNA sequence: TGTGCCAGCAGTTACCGGCGGGAGGCCTACAATGAGCAGTTCTTC.